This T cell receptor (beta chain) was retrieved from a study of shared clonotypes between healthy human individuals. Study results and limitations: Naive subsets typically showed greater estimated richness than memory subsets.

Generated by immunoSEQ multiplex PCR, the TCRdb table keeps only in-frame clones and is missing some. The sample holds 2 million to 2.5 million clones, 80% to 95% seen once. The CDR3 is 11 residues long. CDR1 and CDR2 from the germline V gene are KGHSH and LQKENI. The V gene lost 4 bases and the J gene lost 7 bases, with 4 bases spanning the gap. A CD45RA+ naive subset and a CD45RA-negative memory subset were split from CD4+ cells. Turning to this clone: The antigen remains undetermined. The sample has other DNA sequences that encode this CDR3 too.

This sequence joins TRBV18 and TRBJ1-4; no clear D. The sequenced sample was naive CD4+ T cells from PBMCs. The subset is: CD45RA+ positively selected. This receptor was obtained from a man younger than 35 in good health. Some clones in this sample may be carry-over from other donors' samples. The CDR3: CASSRGEKLFF. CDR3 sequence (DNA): TGTGCCAGCTCACGGGGTGAAAAACTGTTTTTT.